The sample holds many counts of the clone carrying this TCR beta chain. Its antigen is currently unknown. This entry is derived from a study of T cells in Graves' hyperthyroidism and ophthalmopathy. Overall study findings and caveats: Ophthalmopathy, which appeared later, was predicted by the model a median approximately 6.7 months before onset. In the analysis, a 13 V-J model separated ophthalmopathy from stable hyperthyroidism. Also found in blood were most expanded thyroid clonotypes above 0.001.

Amplification of TCR beta CDR3 regions was performed using RNA transcripts as template. During a first-round RT-PCR of the TCR CDR3, the HTBI primer set was used. Via MiXCR, TCRdb re-called the multiplex PCR reads, giving one row per CDR3 protein. The sample has hundreds of thousands of distinct CDR3 sequences, about 15% seen once. V was clipped by 0 bases and J by 3 bases; unmatched bases: 5. CDR1 and CDR2 from the germline V gene are MGHRA and YSYEKL. This CDR3 is built from 17 residues. Across 18 months, stable Graves' hyperthyroidism was marked by no progression to ophthalmopathy. This chain joins TRBV4-1 and TRBJ2-5; 12 bases map to TRBD2. The sequence came from a young woman with Graves' hyperthyroidism. What was sequenced was blood. The chain's CDR3 is CASSQERASGREETQYF. DNA of the CDR3: TGCGCCAGCAGCCAAGAAAGGGCTAGCGGGAGGGAAGAGACCCAGTACTTC.